The rows below give T cell receptor beta chains drawn from one sample of a study of lymphopenia after photon versus proton radiotherapy. The method was immunoSEQ multiplex PCR; TCRdb's version includes in-frame clones alone and lacks a portion of them. The table has some 70,000 clones, 85% to 90% seen once. The material was peripheral blood, obtained from a patient treated with proton-based radiotherapy. These receptors originate from an elderly man with esophageal cancer. The CDR3 runs from the conserved cysteine through the conserved F or W. Each record gives: J gene, clone size, D gene, V gene, CDR3 protein, CDR3 DNA. A D gene is named only where the DNA matches it firmly. Size tells how often a clone was seen (once, few, many) or the class of an expanded clone, and some rows leave it out.

>TRBJ1-4|few|.|TRBV19
CASRRSAATNEKLFF
TGTGCCAGTAGGAGGTCAGCTGCAACTAATGAAAAACTGTTTTTT
>TRBJ2-6|once|.|TRBV5-1
CASSASTGANVLTF
TGCGCCAGCAGCGCCTCTACTGGGGCCAACGTCCTGACTTTC
>TRBJ1-5|.|TRBD1|TRBV6-5
CASTLPGGYQPQHF
TGTGCCAGCACCCTTCCAGGGGGGTATCAGCCCCAGCATTTT
>TRBJ2-1|.|.|TRBV13
CASSFGGNEQFF
TGTGCCAGCAGCTTCGGGGGCAATGAGCAGTTCTTC
>TRBJ2-3|.|.|TRBV7-2
CASSLEITDTQYF
TGTGCCAGCAGCTTAGAGATCACAGATACGCAGTATTTT
>TRBJ1-2|few|TRBD1|TRBV6-5
CASSSAGTGGGYTF
TGTGCCAGCAGCTCCGCCGGGACAGGGGGTGGCTACACCTTC
>TRBJ1-2|few|TRBD1|TRBV6-5
CASMRDREPNYGYTF
TGTGCCAGCATGAGGGACAGGGAACCTAACTATGGCTACACCTTC
>TRBJ2-2|.|.|TRBV19
CASSILHTNTGELFF
TGTGCCAGTAGTATCCTCCACACGAACACCGGGGAGCTGTTTTTT
>TRBJ1-4|.|.|TRBV7-9
CASSFVQSFRTDGGLFF
TGTGCCAGCAGCTTCGTTCAATCATTTCGGACAGATGGAGGGCTGTTTTTT
>TRBJ2-7|.|.|TRBV14
CASSSNSYEQYF
TGTGCCAGCAGCAGTAACAGCTACGAGCAGTACTTC
>TRBJ1-5|.|.|TRBV5-1
CASSEGPSSPNQPQHF
TGCGCCAGCAGCGAGGGCCCCTCTTCCCCCAATCAGCCCCAGCATTTT
>TRBJ2-7|few|TRBD1|TRBV6-1
CASRQQGAEEEQYF
TGTGCCAGCAGACAACAGGGGGCAGAGGAAGAGCAGTACTTC
>TRBJ1-2|.|.|TRBV2
CASSDAGDVGYTF
TGTGCCAGCAGTGACGCAGGGGATGTAGGCTACACCTTC
>TRBJ2-5|.|TRBD2|TRBV19
CASMGGRETQYF
TGTGCCAGTATGGGCGGGAGGGAGACCCAGTACTTC
>TRBJ1-1|.|.|TRBV5-4
CASSLTIGRGVFTEAFF
TGTGCCAGCAGCTTGACTATTGGCAGGGGAGTCTTCACTGAAGCTTTCTTT
>TRBJ1-2|.|.|TRBV12-5
CASGPYPLPGVFYGYTF
TGTGCTAGTGGTCCGTACCCGCTCCCGGGGGTTTTCTATGGCTACACCTTC
>TRBJ2-3|.|.|TRBV18
CASSPSSRSSDTQYF
TGTGCCAGCTCACCTTCAAGCCGCTCTTCAGATACGCAGTATTTT
>TRBJ2-6|.|.|TRBV13
CASSSASGANVLTF
TGTGCCAGCAGCTCCGCATCTGGGGCCAACGTCCTGACTTTC
>TRBJ1-2|.|.|TRBV19
CASSIRWRSHGYTF
TGTGCCAGTAGTATACGGTGGAGGAGCCACGGCTACACCTTC
>TRBJ1-1|.|.|TRBV9
CASSVRQGDTEAFF
TGTGCCAGCAGCGTACGGCAGGGAGACACTGAAGCTTTCTTT
>TRBJ2-3|.|.|TRBV11-3
CASQAGRSTDTQYF
TGTGCCAGCCAGGCGGGGCGAAGCACAGATACGCAGTATTTT
>TRBJ2-7|.|.|TRBV29-1
CSVVTAYEQYF
TGCAGCGTTGTAACAGCCTACGAGCAGTACTTC
>TRBJ2-7|.|.|TRBV2
CASRNGQVPSHEQYF
TGTGCCAGCAGAAACGGACAAGTACCTTCCCACGAGCAGTACTTC
>TRBJ2-1|.|.|TRBV5-4
CASSPTVHEQFF
TGTGCCAGCAGCCCCACTGTCCATGAGCAGTTCTTC
>TRBJ2-3|.|.|TRBV21-1
CASSKPQGRTDTQYF
TGTGCCAGCAGCAAACCCCAGGGGCGCACAGATACGCAGTATTTT
>TRBJ1-1|.|.|TRBV6-5
CASSYRTAYTEAFF
TGTGCCAGCAGTTACAGGACAGCCTACACTGAAGCTTTCTTT
>TRBJ2-2|.|.|TRBV7-2
CASSLGGTVTGELFF
TGTGCCAGCAGCTTAGGAGGGACGGTCACCGGGGAGCTGTTTTTT
>TRBJ1-1|.|.|TRBV19
CASSIGPIGTEAFF
TGTGCCAGTAGTATAGGCCCTATAGGCACTGAAGCTTTCTTT